The clone carrying this T cell receptor (beta chain) has a handful of counts. From germline, CDR1 is MNHNY and CDR2 SVGAGI (reference sequence). This CDR3 contains 14 residues. J lost 1 base, V lost 7 bases, and 6 bases had no gene match. This sample stems from a study of blood T cell repertoires in COVID-19. About the study: Some COVID-19 samples were acute and others convalescent; all came from the United States, Italy and Spain. Sources were T cells, B-cell-depleted T cells, or PBMCs; the material itself was cDNA or gDNA.

Authors' processing steps: Amplification with reference gene primers provided the estimates of nucleated cell counts. Assay: immunoSEQ multiplex PCR; the TCRdb copy retains only in-frame clones and omits some. V, J and clone size reflect that table, while D and trimming were determined from the DNA. The repertoire consists of around 160,000 clones, with approximately 80% occurring once and the leading ten covering roughly 8.3%. J is TRBJ1-1 and V is TRBV6-6, with 7 bases matching TRBD1. The specimen sequenced was peripheral blood. The sequence came from a human donor with acute or convalescent COVID-19. The donor label of this sample is uncertain. CDR3 in DNA: TGTGCCAGCACAACCGGGACAGCGAACACTGAAGCTTTCTTT. As protein: CASTTGTANTEAFF.